This TCR beta chain was documented in a study of neoadjuvant anti-PD-1 for oral cavity cancer (dated by TCRdb to the early 2020s). Broadly, across the study: Before curative-intent surgical resection, most patients were given three to four biweekly doses of nivolumab at 3 mg/kg. Patients who did not progress were given a fourth nivolumab dose at about day 43 and had definitive surgical resection on days 50-56. Patients with complete response, partial response or stable disease by RECIST 1.1 were defined as responders, whereas patients with progression were defined as non-responders. The parent correlative cohort had roughly 12 patients and a response rate of 33%.

Tumor libraries used mostly about 4.8 ug of input genomic DNA for survey sequencing, with two replicates per sample. TCRbeta libraries were prepared with the immunoSEQ hsTCRbeta kit according to the manufacturer's instructions. The finished libraries were brought together in one pool at 2.5 to 3.5 nM, which was then read using an Illumina NovaSeq 6000 S4 flow cell. On the authors' methods: The immunoSEQ Analyzer was used for raw data preprocessing and quality control. The analysis was limited to productive rearrangements, and each clonotype was defined by a unique CDR3 amino acid sequence. Repertoire clonality was estimated as the Gini-Simpson index, which was computed with the R package tcR. Student's t test was used to compare Gini indices, while Pearson correlation assessed associations with tumor size change. TCRdb limited this immuneACCESS table to in-frame rearrangements with V and J called. A share of clones is missing; checked studies link under half to unresolved V genes, and the rest is unexplained. The V and J calls and clone size come from that table; D and trimming were worked out from the DNA. Present in this sample are approximately 4,500 clones, roughly 64% of which were seen just once. Of the sample, 7.2% falls within the top ten clones.

Findings and caveats that apply to the study as a whole: Greater tumor shrinkage correlated with larger post-treatment sizes of preexisting intratumoral clones, which suggests that expansion of preexisting clones contributed to response. Only a few patients per response group were included in the TCR analyses, and the authors called for validation in larger cohorts. Higher pretreatment blood Treg/Th17 ratios correlated with both higher pretreatment blood TCRbeta clonality and lower post-treatment tumor TCRbeta clonality.

This clone was observed a handful of times. What this receptor recognizes is not known. One base away there is no much larger clone; base qualities are not given. For CDR1 and CDR2, the germline V gene lists SGHRS and YFSETQ. The CDR3 measures 13 amino acids from cysteine to phenylalanine. CDR3 DNA is the only sequence kept; it has 39 bases, read in frame from the first base. A distance of 8 bases separates the germline ends of V and J, which lose 4 bases and 0 bases respectively. Read against the paper, the sample's time point label means: before neoadjuvant nivolumab. Patients were newly diagnosed with stage II-IVA oral cavity squamous cell carcinoma and had received no prior systemic or radiation treatment. The cohort consisted of patients with HPV-negative, locally advanced oral cavity squamous cell carcinoma. Samples were obtained from a longitudinal correlative study of a single-arm phase II trial of neoadjuvant nivolumab in oral cavity squamous cell carcinoma. Subject-matched pre- and post-treatment PBMCs and tumors from three responders and three non-responders underwent genomic DNA-based TCRbeta sequencing. The Maxwell RSC DNA from Tissue kit was used to isolate genomic DNA from tumor tissue.

The receptor was isolated from a person between 40 and 79 years old with oral cavity squamous cell carcinoma. The V gene is TRBV5-1 and the J gene is TRBJ2-7, with the D gene not clear enough to name. This specimen consisted of tumor tissue, obtained before nivolumab (anti-PD-1) treatment. The CDR3 is CASSPFNSYEQYF. The nucleotide sequence is given as TGCGCCAGCAGCCCGTTTAACTCCTACGAGCAGTACTTC.